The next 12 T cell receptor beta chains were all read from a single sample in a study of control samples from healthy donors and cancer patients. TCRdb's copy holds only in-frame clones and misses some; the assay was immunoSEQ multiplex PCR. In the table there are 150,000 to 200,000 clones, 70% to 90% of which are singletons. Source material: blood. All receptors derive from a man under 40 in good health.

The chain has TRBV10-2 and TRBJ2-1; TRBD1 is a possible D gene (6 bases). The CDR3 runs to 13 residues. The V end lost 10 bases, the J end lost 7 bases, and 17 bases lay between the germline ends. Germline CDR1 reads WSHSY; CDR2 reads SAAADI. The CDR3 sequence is CATRDTHLNEQFF. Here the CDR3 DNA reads TGCGCCACCCGGGACACCCACCTTAATGAGCAGTTCTTC.

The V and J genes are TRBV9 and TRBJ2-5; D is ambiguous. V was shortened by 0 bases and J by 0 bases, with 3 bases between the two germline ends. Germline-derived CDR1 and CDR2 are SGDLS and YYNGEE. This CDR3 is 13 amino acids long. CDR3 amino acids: CASSVDNQETQYF. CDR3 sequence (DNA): TGTGCCAGCAGCGTAGATAACCAAGAGACCCAGTACTTC.

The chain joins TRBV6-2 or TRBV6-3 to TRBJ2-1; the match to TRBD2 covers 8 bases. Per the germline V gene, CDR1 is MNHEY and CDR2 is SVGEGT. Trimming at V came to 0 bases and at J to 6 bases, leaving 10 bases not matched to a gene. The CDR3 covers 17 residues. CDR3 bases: TGTGCCAGCAGTTACTCCCCGGGAGGGGCGTCGTCCAATGAGCAGTTCTTC. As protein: CASSYSPGGASSNEQFF.

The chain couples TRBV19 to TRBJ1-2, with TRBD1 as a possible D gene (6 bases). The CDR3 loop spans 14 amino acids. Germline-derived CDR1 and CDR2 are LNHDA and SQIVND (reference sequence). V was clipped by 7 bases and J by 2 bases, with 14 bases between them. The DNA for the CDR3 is TGTGCCAGTAACCGCGACAGGTGGAACTATGGCTACACCTTC. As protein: CASNRDRWNYGYTF.

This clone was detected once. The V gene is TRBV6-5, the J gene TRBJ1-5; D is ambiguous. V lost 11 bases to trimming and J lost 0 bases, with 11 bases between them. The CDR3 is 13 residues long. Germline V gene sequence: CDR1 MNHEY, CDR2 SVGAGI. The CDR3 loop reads CASLRVSNQPQHF. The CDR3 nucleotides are TGTGCCTCCCTGAGGGTTAGCAATCAGCCCCAGCATTTT.

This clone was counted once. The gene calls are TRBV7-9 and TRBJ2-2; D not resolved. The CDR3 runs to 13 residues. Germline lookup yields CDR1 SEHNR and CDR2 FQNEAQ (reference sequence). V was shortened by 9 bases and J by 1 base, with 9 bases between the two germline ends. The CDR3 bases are TGTGCCAGTGATCCCTTGAACACCGGGGAGCTGTTTTTT. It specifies CASDPLNTGELFF.

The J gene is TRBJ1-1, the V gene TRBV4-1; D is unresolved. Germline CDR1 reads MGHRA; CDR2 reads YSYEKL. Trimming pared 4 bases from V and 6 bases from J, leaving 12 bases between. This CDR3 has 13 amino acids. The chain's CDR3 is CASSPQEGPEAFF. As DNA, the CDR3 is TGCGCCAGCAGCCCGCAGGAGGGTCCTGAAGCTTTCTTT.

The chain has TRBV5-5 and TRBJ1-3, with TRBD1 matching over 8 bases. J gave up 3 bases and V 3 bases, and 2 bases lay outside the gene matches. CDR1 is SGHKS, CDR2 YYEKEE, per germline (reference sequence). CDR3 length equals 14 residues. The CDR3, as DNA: TGTGCCAGCAGCTCCGACAGGGGTGGAAACACCATATATTTT. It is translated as CASSSDRGGNTIYF.

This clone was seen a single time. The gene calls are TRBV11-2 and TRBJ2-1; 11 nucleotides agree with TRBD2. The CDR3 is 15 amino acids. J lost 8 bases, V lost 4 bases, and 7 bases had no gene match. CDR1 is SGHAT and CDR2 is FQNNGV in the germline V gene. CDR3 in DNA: TGTGCCAGCAGCTCTCTAGCGGGAGGAAGCTATGAGCAGTTCTTC. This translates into CASSSLAGGSYEQFF.

The CDR3 DNA reads as TGTGCCAGCAGCCAAGATCGCCGGGTGGATAGCAATCAGCCCCAGCATTTT. Amino acid sequence: CASSQDRRVDSNQPQHF. The V and J genes are TRBV4-2 and TRBJ1-5; D remains unclear. Trimming pared 0 bases from V and 0 bases from J, leaving 12 bases between. The CDR3 has 17 amino acids. CDR1 and CDR2 from the germline V gene are LGHNA and YNFKEQ.

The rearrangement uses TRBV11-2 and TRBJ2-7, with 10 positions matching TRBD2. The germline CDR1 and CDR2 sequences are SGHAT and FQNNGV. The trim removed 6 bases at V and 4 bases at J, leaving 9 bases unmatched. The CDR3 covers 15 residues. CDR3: CASRPGVAGGYEQYF. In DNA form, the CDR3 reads TGTGCCAGCAGGCCCGGGGTAGCGGGAGGTTACGAGCAGTACTTC.

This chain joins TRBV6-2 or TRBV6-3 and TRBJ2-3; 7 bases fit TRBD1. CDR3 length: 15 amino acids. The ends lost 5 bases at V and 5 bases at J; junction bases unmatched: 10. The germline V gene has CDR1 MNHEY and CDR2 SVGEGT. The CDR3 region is CASSQDRMVGDTQYF. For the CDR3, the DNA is TGTGCCAGCAGTCAGGACAGGATGGTAGGAGATACGCAGTATTTT.